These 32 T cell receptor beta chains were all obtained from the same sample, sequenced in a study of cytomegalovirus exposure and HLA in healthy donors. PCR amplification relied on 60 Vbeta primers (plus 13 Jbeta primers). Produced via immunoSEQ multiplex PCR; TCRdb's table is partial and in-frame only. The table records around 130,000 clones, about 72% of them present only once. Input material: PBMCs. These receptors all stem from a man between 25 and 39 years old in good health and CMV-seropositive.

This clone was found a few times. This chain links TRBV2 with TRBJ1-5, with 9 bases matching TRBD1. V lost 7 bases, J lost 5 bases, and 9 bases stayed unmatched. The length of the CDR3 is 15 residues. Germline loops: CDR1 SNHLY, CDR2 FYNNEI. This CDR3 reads CASNKDRGVYQPQHF. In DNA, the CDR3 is TGTGCCAGCAACAAGGACAGGGGTGTATATCAGCCCCAGCATTTT.

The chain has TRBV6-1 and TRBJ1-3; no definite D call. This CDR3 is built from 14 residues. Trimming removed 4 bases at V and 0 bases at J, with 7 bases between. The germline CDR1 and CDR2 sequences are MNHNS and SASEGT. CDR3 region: CASSVLDSGNTIYF. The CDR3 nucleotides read TGTGCCAGCAGTGTGCTAGACTCTGGAAACACCATATATTTT.

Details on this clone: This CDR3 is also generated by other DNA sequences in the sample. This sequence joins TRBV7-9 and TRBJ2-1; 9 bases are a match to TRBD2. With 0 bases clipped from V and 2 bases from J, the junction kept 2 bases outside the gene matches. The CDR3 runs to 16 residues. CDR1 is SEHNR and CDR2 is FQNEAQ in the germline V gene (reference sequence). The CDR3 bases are TGTGCCAGCAGCTTAGCCCTAGCGGGAACCTACAATGAGCAGTTCTTC. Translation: CASSLALAGTYNEQFF.

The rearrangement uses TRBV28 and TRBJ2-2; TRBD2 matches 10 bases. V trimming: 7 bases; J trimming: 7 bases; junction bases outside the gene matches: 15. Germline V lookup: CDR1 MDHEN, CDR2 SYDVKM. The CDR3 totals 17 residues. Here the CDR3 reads CASKGAGGPDVDGELFF. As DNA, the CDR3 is TGTGCCAGCAAGGGAGCGGGAGGGCCGGATGTTGACGGGGAGCTGTTTTTT. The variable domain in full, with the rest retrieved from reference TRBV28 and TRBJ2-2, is DVKVTQSSRYLVKRTGEKVFLECVQDMDHENMFWYRQDPGLGLRLIYFSYDVKMKEKGDIPEGYSVSREKKERFSLILESASTNQTSMYLCASKGAGGPDVDGELFFGEGSRLTVL.

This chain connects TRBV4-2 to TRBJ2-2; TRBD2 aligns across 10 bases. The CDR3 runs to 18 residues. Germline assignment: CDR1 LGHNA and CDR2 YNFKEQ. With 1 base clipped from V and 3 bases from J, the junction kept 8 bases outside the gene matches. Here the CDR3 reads CASSQGPPLAGDTGELFF. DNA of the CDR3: TGTGCCAGCAGCCAAGGCCCCCCCCTAGCGGGAGACACCGGGGAGCTGTTTTTT.

The CDR3 nucleotides read TGTGCCAGCAGCAATGGGCGGGAGGGGTACGAGCAGTACTTC. It encodes CASSNGREGYEQYF. J is TRBJ2-7 and V is TRBV21-1; the table calls TRBD2, which could not be checked here. TRBV21-1 is a pseudogene locus. The CDR3 is 14 amino acids.

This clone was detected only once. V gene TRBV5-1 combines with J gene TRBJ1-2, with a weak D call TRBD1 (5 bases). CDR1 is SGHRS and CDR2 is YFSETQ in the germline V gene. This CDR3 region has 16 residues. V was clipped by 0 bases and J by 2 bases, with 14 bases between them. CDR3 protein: CASSLVGGDGNYGYTF. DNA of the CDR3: TGCGCCAGCAGCTTGGTGGGCGGGGACGGCAACTATGGCTACACCTTC.

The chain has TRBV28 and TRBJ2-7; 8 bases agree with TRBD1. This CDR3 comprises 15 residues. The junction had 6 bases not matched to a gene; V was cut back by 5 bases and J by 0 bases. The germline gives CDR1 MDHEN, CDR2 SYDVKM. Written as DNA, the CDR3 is TGTGCCAGCAGTAAGGCCGGGACAGGCTCCTACGAGCAGTACTTC. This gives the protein CASSKAGTGSYEQYF.

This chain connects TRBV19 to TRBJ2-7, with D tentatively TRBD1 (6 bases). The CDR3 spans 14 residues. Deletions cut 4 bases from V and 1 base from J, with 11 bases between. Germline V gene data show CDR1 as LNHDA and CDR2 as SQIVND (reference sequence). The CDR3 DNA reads TGTGCCAGTAGTAAACAGGGAGAGTCCTACGAGCAGTACTTC. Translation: CASSKQGESYEQYF.

The CDR3 DNA sequence: TGCGCCAGCAGCCCGTCACCGTTAGCGGGCCGTACCTACAATGAGCAGTTCTTC. Translated, it gives CASSPSPLAGRTYNEQFF. This chain connects TRBV4-1 to TRBJ2-1; TRBD2 matches at 7 bases. With V trimmed by 4 bases and J by 2 bases, 14 bases remained unmatched. Germline V gene lookup returns CDR1 MGHRA and CDR2 YSYEKL. This CDR3 region has 18 residues.

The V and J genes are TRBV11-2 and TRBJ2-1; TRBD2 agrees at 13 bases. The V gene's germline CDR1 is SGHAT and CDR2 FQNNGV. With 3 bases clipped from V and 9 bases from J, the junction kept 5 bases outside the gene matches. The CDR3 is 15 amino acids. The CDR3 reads CASSLGLAGTGEQFF. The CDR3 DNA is TGTGCCAGCAGCTTGGGACTAGCGGGAACAGGTGAGCAGTTCTTC.

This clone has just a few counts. CDR3 loop: CASSYDLLAGASEQFF. CDR3 sequence (DNA): TGTGCCAGCAGTTACGATCTTCTAGCGGGAGCATCTGAGCAGTTCTTC. V is TRBV6-5 and J is TRBJ2-1, with 10 bases that match TRBD2. This CDR3 contains 16 residues. Germline lookup yields CDR1 MNHEY and CDR2 SVGAGI. J gave up 9 bases and V 2 bases, and 10 bases lay outside the gene matches.

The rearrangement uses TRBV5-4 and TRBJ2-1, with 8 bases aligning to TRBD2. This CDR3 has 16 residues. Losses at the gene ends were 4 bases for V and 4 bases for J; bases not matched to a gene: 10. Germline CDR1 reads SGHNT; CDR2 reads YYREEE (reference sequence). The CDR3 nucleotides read TGTGCCAGCAGCACCCCTACTAGCGGATCATACAATGAGCAGTTCTTC. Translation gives CASSTPTSGSYNEQFF.

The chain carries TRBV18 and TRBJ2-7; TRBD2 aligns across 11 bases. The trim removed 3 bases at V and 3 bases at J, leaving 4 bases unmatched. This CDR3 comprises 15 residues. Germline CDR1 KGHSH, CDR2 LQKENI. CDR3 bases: TGTGCCAGCTCACCCCGTAGCGGGAGGGTCTACGAGCAGTACTTC. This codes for CASSPRSGRVYEQYF.

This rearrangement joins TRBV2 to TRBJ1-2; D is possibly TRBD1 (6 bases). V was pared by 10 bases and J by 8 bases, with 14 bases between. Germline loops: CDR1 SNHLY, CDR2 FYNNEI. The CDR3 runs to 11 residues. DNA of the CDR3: TGTGCCATTGACACAGGGAACGGCTACACCTTC. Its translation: CAIDTGNGYTF.

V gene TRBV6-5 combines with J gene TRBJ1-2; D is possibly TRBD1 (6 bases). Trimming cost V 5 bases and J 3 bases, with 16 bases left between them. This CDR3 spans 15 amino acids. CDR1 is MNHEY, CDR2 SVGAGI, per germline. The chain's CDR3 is CASSPFEGDYYGYTF. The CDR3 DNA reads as TGTGCCAGCAGTCCTTTCGAGGGGGATTACTATGGCTACACCTTC.

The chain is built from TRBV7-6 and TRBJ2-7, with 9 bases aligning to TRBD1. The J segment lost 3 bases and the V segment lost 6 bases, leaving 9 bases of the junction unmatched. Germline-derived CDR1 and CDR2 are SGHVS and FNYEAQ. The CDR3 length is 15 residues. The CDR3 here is CASSGSGDRVYEQYF. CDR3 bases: TGTGCCAGCAGTGGCTCGGGGGACAGGGTCTACGAGCAGTACTTC.

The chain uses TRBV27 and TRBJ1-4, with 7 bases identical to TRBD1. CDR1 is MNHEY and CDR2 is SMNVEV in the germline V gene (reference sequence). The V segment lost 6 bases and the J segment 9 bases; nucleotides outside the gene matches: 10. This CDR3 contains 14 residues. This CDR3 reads CASRQPGQTQKLFF. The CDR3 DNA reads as TGTGCCAGCAGACAACCGGGACAGACGCAAAAACTGTTTTTT.

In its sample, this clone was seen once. CDR3: CASSLVPHRGVQPQHF. As DNA, the CDR3 is TGTGCCAGCAGCTTGGTCCCCCACAGGGGGGTTCAGCCCCAGCATTTT. The chain links TRBV5-5 to TRBJ1-5; 8 bases are shared with TRBD1. Losses at the gene ends were 0 bases for V and 6 bases for J; bases not matched to a gene: 8. Looked up from germline, CDR1 is SGHKS and CDR2 is YYEKEE (reference sequence). CDR3 length: 16 residues. Drawing the rest from reference TRBV5-5 and TRBJ1-5, the complete variable domain is DAGVTQSPTHLIKTRGQQVTLRCSPISGHKSVSWYQQVLGQGPQFIFQYYEKEERGRGNFPDRFSARQFPNYSSELNVNALLLGDSALYLCASSLVPHRGVQPQHFGDGTRLSIL.

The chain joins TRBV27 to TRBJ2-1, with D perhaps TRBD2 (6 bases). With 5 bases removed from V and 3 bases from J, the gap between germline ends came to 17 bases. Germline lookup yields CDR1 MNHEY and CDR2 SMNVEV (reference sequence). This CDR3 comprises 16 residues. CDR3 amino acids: CASSQDRDLGYNEQFF. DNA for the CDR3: TGTGCCAGCAGTCAAGACCGGGACTTAGGCTACAATGAGCAGTTCTTC.

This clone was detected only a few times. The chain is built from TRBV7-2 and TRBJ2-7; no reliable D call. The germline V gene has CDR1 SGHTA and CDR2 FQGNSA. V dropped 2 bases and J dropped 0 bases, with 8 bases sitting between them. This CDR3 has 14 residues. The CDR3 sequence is CASSLSPVSYEQYF. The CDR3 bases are TGTGCCAGCAGCTTATCTCCCGTCTCCTACGAGCAGTACTTC.

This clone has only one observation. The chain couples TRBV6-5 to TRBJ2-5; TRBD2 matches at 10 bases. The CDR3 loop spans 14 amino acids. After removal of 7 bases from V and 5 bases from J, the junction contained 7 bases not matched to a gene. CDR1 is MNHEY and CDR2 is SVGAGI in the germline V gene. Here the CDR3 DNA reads TGTGCCAGCAAGCTAGGGGGACTAGCGGAGACCCAGTACTTC. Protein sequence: CASKLGGLAETQYF.

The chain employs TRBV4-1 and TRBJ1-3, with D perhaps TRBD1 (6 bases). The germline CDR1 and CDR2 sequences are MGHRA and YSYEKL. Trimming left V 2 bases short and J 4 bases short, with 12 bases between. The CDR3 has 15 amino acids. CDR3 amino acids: CASSQTGSRGNTIYF. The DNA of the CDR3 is TGCGCCAGCAGCCAAACAGGGTCGCGGGGAAACACCATATATTTT.

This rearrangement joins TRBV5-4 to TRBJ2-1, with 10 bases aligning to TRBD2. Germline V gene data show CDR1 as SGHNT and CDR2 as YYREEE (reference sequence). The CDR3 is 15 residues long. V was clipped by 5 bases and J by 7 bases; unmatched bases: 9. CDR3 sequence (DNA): TGTGCCAGCAGTTTCTCTAGCGGGAGAATGAATGAGCAGTTCTTC. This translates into CASSFSSGRMNEQFF.

The CDR3 loop is CASSLDGGQVYGYTF. The CDR3 DNA sequence: TGTGCCAGCAGCTTAGATGGAGGGCAAGTCTATGGCTACACCTTC. The chain has TRBV7-2 and TRBJ1-2, with unresolved D. V was shortened by 1 base and J by 4 bases, with 13 bases between the two germline ends. The CDR3 consists of 15 residues. Looked up from germline, CDR1 is SGHTA and CDR2 is FQGNSA.

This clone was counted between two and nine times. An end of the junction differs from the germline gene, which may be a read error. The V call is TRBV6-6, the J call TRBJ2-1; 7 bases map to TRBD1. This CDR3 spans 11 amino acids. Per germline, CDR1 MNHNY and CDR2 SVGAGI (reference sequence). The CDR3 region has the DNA TGTGCCAGCAGTAACGGACAGGCGTCGCTCTTC. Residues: CASSNGQASLF.

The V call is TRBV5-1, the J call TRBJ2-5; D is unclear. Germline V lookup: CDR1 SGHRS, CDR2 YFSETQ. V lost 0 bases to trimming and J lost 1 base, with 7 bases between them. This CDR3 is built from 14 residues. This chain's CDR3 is CASSLVGSQETQYF. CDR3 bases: TGCGCCAGCAGCTTGGTTGGCAGCCAAGAGACCCAGTACTTC.

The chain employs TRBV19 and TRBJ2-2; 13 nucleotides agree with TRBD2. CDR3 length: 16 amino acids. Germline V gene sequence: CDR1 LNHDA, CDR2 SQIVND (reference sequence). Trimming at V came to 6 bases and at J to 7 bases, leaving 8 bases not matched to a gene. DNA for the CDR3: TGTGCCAGTAGAATCCTGGGACTAGCGGGGCACGGGGAGCTGTTTTTT. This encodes CASRILGLAGHGELFF.

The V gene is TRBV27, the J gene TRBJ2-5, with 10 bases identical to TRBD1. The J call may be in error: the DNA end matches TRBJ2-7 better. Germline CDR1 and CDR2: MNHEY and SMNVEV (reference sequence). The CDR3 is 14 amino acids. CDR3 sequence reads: CASSSRDRGHEQYF. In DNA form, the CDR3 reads TGTGCCAGCAGTTCCCGGGACAGGGGCCACGAGCAGTACTTC.

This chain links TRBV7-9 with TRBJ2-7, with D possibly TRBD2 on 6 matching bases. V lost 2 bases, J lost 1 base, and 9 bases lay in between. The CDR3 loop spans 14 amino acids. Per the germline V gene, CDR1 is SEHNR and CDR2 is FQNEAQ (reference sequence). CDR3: CASSLPGESYEQYF. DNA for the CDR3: TGTGCCAGCAGCTTACCGGGAGAGTCCTACGAGCAGTACTTC.

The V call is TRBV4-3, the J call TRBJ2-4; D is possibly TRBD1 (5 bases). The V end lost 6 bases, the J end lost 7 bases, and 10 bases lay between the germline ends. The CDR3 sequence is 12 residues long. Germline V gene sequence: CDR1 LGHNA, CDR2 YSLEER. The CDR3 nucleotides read TGCGCCAGCAGTAGCAGGGCCAACATTCAGTACTTC. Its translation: CASSSRANIQYF.

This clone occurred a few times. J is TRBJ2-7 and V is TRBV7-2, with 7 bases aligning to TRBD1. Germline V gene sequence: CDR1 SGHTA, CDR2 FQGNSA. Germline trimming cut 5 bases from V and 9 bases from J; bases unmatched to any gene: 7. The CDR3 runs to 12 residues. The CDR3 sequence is CASSLVGTAQYF. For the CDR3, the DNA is TGTGCCAGCAGCCTCGTAGGGACAGCGCAGTACTTC.